This entry features one T cell receptor beta chain sequence. The antigen remains unidentified. The sample comes from a study of beta chain features in type 1 diabetes. Study outcomes and limitations: Among patients with Type 1 diabetes, TCRB CDR3s were moderately but significantly shorter in every one of the four CD4+ subsets.

The CDR3 extends over 15 amino acids. With V trimmed by 3 bases and J by 5 bases, 3 bases remained unmatched. Germline loops: CDR1 SGHTA, CDR2 FQGNSA. As every portion of the isolated RNA was reverse transcribed, the sequencing read expressed TCRB transcripts. Using immunoSEQ multiplex PCR, the repertoire was profiled, and TCRdb retains in-frame clones only, with some absent. The repertoire consists of around 600,000 clones, with around 12% occurring once and the leading ten covering 0.095% to 0.15%. V usage is TRBV7-2 and J usage is TRBJ1-6; 8 bases line up with TRBD1. Source material: naive CD4+ T cells from blood. The clonotype was recovered from a man aged 25-45 years with type 1 diabetes. The CDR3 is CASSLEGQDNSPLHF. CDR3 DNA: TGTGCCAGCAGCTTGGAGGGACAGGATAATTCACCCCTCCACTTT.